This passage covers 9 T cell receptor beta chains from one sample sequenced in a study of immune cell composition in non-small cell lung cancer. Using immunoSEQ multiplex PCR, the repertoire was profiled, and TCRdb retains in-frame clones only, with some absent. In the table there are nearly 7,000 clones, about three quarters of which are singletons. The sequenced sample consisted of lung tumor tissue. Every receptor here comes from a human donor with non-small cell lung cancer.

The chain recombines TRBV28 with TRBJ1-6; TRBD1 is a possible D gene (6 bases). Per the germline V gene, CDR1 is MDHEN and CDR2 is SYDVKM. The CDR3 has 16 residues. Trimming left V 5 bases short and J 0 bases short, with 11 bases between. DNA for the CDR3: TGTGCCAGCAGTCACAGGGTCAGCTCCTATAATTCACCCCTCCACTTT. Encoded protein: CASSHRVSSYNSPLHF.

V and J are TRBV4-1 and TRBJ1-6, with 7 nucleotides matching TRBD1. After removal of 4 bases from V and 5 bases from J, the junction contained 8 bases not matched to a gene. CDR1 and CDR2 from the germline V gene are MGHRA and YSYEKL. The CDR3 extends over 16 amino acids. CDR3 protein: CASSRISGTDNSPLHF. CDR3 bases: TGCGCCAGCAGCCGGATCTCCGGGACAGATAATTCACCCCTCCACTTT.

This clone was seen a few times. The rearrangement joins TRBV10-3 to TRBJ2-7; D not certain. V lost 0 bases to trimming and J lost 6 bases, with 18 bases between them. The CDR3 has 16 residues. Per the germline V gene, CDR1 is ENHRY and CDR2 is SYGVKD. As DNA, the CDR3 is TGTGCCATCAGTGAGTCGAAGGTGGATGGGCTACGCGAGCAGTACTTC. This gives the protein CAISESKVDGLREQYF.

This clone was picked up a small number of times. This chain joins TRBV7-9 and TRBJ1-6; 7 positions match TRBD1. The CDR3 loop spans 13 amino acids. Trimming cost V 1 base and J 17 bases; bases outside gene matches: 8. Germline V gives CDR1 SEHNR, CDR2 FQNEAQ (reference sequence). The DNA for the CDR3 is TGTGCCAGCAGCTTAGGGGGGCCGACAGGGTTCCACTTT. Amino acids: CASSLGGPTGFHF. Full variable domain (rest looked up from reference TRBV7-9 and TRBJ1-6): DTGVSQNPRHKITKRGQNVTFRCDPISEHNRLYWYRQTLGQGPEFLTYFQNEAQLEKSRLLSDRFSAERPKGSFSTLEIQRTEQGDSAMYLCASSLGGPTGFHFGNGTRLTVT.

The chain carries TRBV2 and TRBJ2-5; possibly TRBD1 for D (6 bases). V lost 4 bases and J lost 5, with 17 bases in between. This CDR3 spans 15 amino acids. Germline values: CDR1 SNHLY, CDR2 FYNNEI. CDR3 residues: CASSGLQGRTETQYF. CDR3 in DNA: TGTGCCAGCAGTGGCCTCCAGGGGAGAACGGAGACCCAGTACTTC. Using reference TRBV2 and TRBJ2-5 for the parts outside the CDR3, the full variable domain is EPEVTQTPSHQVTQMGQEVILRCVPISNHLYFYWYRQILGQKVEFLVSFYNNEISEKSEIFDDQFSVERPDGSNFTLKIRSTKLEDSAMYFCASSGLQGRTETQYFGPGTRLLVL.

The chain recombines TRBV7-2 with TRBJ1-1; a possible D gene is TRBD1 (6 bases). Trimming took 0 bases from V and 9 from J, leaving 8 bases between them. Germline CDR1 and CDR2: SGHTA and FQGNSA. This CDR3 has 12 residues. The CDR3 DNA reads TGTGCCAGCAGCTTAGCTGGACAGAAAGCTTTCTTT. It yields the protein CASSLAGQKAFF.

This clone has only one observation. DNA of the CDR3: TGTGCCAGCAGTTCGGGCCGGGGGTCTGGGGCCAACGTCCTGACTTTC. This translates into CASSSGRGSGANVLTF. This rearrangement joins TRBV6-6 to TRBJ2-6, with D possibly TRBD2 on 6 matching bases. CDR3 length: 16 amino acids. The germline gives CDR1 MNHNY, CDR2 SVGAGI (reference sequence). V was pared by 4 bases and J by 1 base, with 11 bases between.

The genes are TRBV10-3 and TRBJ2-5; the D gene is possibly TRBD1 (5 bases). The CDR3 spans 15 residues. Trimming left V 4 bases short and J 5 bases short, with 17 bases between. Germline lookup yields CDR1 ENHRY and CDR2 SYGVKD. The CDR3 loop is CAISGGPGHYETQYF. The CDR3, as DNA: TGTGCCATCAGTGGAGGCCCCGGACACTACGAGACCCAGTACTTC.

This chain links TRBV6-6 with TRBJ1-2, with 8 nucleotides matching TRBD1. J lost 6 bases, V lost 2 bases, and 11 bases had no gene match. In germline, CDR1 is MNHNY, CDR2 SVGAGI (reference sequence). The CDR3 length is 16 residues. CDR3 amino acids: CASSYRTGKSLNGYTF. The CDR3 bases are TGTGCCAGCAGTTACCGGACAGGGAAATCGTTAAATGGCTACACCTTC.